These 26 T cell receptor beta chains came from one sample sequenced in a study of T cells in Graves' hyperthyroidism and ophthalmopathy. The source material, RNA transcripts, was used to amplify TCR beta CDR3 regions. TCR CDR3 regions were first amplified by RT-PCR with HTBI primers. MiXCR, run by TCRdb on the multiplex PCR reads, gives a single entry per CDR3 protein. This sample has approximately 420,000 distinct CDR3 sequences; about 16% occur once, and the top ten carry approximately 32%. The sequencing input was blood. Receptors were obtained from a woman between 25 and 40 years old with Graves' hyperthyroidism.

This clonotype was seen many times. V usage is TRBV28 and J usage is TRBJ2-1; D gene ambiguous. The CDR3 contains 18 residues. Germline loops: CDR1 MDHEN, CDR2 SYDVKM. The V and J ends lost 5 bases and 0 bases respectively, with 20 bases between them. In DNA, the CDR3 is TGTGCCAGCAGTCCCCAAGGGTCGGATCCTAGCTCCTACAATGAGCAGTTCTTC. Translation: CASSPQGSDPSSYNEQFF.

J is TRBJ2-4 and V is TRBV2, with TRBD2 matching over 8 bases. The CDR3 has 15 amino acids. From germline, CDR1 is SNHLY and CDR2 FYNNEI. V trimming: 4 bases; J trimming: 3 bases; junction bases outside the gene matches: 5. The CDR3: CASSAVAGNKNIQYF. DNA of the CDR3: TGTGCCAGCAGTGCAGTAGCGGGGAACAAAAACATTCAGTACTTC.

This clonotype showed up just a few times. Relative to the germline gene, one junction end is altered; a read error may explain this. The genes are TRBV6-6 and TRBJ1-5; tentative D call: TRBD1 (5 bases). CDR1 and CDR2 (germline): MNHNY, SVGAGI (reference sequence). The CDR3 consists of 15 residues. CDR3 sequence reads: CASSYSPGTNQPQHF. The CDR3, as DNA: TGTGCCAGCAGCTACTCCCCAGGGACCAATCAGCCCCAGCATTTT.

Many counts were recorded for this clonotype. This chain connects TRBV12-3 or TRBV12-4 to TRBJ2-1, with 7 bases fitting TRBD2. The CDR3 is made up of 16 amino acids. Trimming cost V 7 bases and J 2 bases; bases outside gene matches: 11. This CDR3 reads CASTSRASGTYNEQFF. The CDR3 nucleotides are TGTGCCAGCACTTCAAGGGCTAGCGGAACCTACAATGAGCAGTTCTTC.

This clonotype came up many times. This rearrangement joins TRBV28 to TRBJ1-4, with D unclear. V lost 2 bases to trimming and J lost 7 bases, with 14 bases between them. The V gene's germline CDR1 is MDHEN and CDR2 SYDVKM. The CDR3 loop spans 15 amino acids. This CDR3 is CASSLPGSHAEKLFF. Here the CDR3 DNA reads TGTGCCAGCAGTTTACCGGGCTCGCACGCTGAAAAACTGTTTTTT.

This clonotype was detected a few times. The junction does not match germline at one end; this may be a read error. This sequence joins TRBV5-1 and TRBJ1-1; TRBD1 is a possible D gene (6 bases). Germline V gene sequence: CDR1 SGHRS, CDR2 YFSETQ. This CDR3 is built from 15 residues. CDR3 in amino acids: CASSLTGQMNTEASF. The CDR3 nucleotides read TGCGCCAGCAGCTTGACAGGACAGATGAACACTGAAGCTTCCTTT.

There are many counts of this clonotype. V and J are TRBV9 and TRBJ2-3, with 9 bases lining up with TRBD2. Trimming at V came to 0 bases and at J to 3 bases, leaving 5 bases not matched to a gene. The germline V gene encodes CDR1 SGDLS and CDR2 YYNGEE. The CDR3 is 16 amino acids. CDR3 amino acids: CASSVGREGNTDTQYF. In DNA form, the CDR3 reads TGTGCCAGCAGCGTAGGGCGGGAGGGGAATACAGATACGCAGTATTTT.

This chain's CDR3 is CASSAGKGLAFGNEQFF. In nucleotides, the CDR3 is TGTGCCAGCAGTGCGGGCAAGGGACTAGCATTCGGGAATGAGCAGTTCTTC. The chain is built from TRBV27 and TRBJ2-1; 9 bases map to TRBD2. V lost 5 bases to trimming and J lost 7 bases; unmatched junction nucleotides: 15. From germline, CDR1 is MNHEY and CDR2 SMNVEV (reference sequence). The CDR3 has 17 amino acids.

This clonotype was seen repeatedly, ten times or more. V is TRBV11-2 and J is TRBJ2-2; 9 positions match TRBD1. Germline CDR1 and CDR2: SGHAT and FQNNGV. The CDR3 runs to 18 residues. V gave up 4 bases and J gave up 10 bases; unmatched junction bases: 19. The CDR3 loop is CASSWPSGTGNKLLELFF. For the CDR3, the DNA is TGTGCCAGCAGCTGGCCGTCCGGGACAGGGAATAAGCTTCTGGAGCTGTTTTTT.

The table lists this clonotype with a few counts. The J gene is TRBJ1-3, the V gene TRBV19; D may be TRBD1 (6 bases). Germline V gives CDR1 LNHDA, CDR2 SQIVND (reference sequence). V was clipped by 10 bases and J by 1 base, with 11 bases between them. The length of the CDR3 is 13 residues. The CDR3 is CATLTGSGNTIYF. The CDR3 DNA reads TGTGCCACACTCACAGGGTCTGGAAACACCATATATTTT. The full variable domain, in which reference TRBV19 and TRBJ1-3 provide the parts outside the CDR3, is DGGITQSPKYLFRKEGQNVTLSCEQNLNHDAMYWYRQDPGQGLRLIYYSQIVNDFQKGDIAEGYSVSREKKESFPLTVTSAQKNPTAFYLCATLTGSGNTIYFGEGSWLTVV.

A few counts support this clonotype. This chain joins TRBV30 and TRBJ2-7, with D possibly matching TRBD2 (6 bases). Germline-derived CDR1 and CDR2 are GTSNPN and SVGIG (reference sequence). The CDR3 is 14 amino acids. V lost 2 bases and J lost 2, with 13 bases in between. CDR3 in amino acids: CAWSKPGAAYEQYF. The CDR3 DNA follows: TGTGCCTGGAGTAAGCCGGGAGCAGCCTACGAGCAGTACTTC.

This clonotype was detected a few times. As DNA, the CDR3 is TGTGCCAGCAGCTTAAGACCGGGACCGGAGCAGTTCTTC. It yields the protein CASSLRPGPEQFF. The gene calls are TRBV9 and TRBJ2-1; D possibly matches TRBD1 or TRBD2 (5 bases each). V lost 4 bases and J lost 10, with 15 bases in between. The germline V gene encodes CDR1 SGDLS and CDR2 YYNGEE. The CDR3 loop spans 13 amino acids.

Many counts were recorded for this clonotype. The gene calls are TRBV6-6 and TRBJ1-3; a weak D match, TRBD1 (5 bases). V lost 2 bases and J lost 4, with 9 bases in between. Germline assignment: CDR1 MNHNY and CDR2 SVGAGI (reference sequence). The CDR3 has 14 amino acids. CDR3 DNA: TGTGCCAGCAGTTACGGGGGAAAAGGAAACACCATATATTTT. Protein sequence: CASSYGGKGNTIYF.

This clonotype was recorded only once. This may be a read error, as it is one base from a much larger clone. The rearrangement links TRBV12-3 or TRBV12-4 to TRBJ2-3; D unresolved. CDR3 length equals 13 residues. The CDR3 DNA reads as TGTGCCAGCAGTTCGGACGTCACAGATGCGCAGTATTTT. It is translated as CASSSDVTDAQYF.

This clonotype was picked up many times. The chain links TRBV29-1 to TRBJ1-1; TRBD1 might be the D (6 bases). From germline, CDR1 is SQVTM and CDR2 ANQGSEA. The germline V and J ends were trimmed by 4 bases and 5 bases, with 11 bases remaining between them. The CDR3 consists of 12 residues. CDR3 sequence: CSVGGRGTEAFF. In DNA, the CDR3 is TGCAGCGTTGGGGGGCGGGGTACTGAAGCTTTCTTT.

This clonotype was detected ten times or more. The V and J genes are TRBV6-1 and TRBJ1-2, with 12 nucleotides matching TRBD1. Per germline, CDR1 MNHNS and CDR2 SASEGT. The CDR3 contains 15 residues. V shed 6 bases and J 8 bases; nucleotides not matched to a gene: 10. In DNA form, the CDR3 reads TGTGCCAGCAGGGCGCCCGGGACAGGGGGCTTAGGCTACACCTTC. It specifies CASRAPGTGGLGYTF.

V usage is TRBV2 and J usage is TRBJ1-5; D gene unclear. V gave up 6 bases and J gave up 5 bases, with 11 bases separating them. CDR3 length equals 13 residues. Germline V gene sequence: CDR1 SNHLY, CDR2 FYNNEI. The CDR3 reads CASRGVVYQPQHF. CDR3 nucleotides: TGTGCCAGCAGAGGAGTAGTGTATCAGCCCCAGCATTTT.

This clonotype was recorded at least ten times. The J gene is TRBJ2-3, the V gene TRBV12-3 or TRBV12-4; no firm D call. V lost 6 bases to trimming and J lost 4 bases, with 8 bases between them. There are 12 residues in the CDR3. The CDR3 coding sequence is TGTGCCAGCAGAGGCAGTTCAGATACGCAGTATTTT. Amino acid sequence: CASRGSSDTQYF.

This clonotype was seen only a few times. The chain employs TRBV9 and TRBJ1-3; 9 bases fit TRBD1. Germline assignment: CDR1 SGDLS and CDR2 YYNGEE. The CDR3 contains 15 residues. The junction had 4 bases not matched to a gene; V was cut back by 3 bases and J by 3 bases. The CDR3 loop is CASSAGTGHGNTIYF. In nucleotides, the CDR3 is TGTGCCAGCAGCGCCGGGACAGGGCATGGAAACACCATATATTTT. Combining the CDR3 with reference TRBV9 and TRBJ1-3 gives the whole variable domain DSGVTQTPKHLITATGQRVTLRCSPRSGDLSVYWYQQSLDQGLQFLIQYYNGEERAKGNILERFSAQQFPDLHSELNLSSLELGDSALYFCASSAGTGHGNTIYFGEGSWLTVV.

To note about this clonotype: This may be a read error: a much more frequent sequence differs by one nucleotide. This CDR3 reads CSARMTRVNTEAFF. CDR3 coding DNA: TGCAGTGCTAGAATGACCAGGGTGAACACTGAAGCTTTCTTT. V usage is TRBV20-1 and J usage is TRBJ1-1, with D possibly TRBD1 on 5 matching bases. Trimming cost V 2 bases and J 0 bases, with 10 bases left between them. This CDR3 comprises 14 residues. Germline assignment: CDR1 DFQATT and CDR2 SNEGSKA (reference sequence).

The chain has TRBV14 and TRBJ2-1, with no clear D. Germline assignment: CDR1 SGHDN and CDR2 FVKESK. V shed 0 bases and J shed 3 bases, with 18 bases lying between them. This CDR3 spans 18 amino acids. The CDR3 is CASSQDVLGLTHYNEQFF. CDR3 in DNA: TGTGCCAGCAGCCAAGATGTATTAGGTCTTACCCACTACAATGAGCAGTTCTTC.

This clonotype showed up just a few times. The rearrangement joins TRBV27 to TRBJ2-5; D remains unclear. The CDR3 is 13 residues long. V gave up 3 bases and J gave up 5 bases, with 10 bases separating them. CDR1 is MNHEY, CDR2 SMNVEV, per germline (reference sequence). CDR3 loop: CASSLDTRETQYF. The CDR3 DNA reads TGTGCCAGCAGTTTGGATACCAGGGAGACCCAGTACTTC.

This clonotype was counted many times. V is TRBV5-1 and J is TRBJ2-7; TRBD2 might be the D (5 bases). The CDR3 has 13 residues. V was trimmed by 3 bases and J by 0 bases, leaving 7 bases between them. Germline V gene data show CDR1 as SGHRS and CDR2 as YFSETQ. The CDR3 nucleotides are TGCGCCAGCAGCTCGGGAAACTCCTACGAGCAGTACTTC. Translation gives CASSSGNSYEQYF. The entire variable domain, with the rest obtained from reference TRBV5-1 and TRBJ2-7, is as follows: KAGVTQTPRYLIKTRGQQVTLSCSPISGHRSVSWYQQTPGQGLQFLFEYFSETQRNKGNFPGRFSGRQFSNSRSEMNVSTLELGDSALYLCASSSGNSYEQYFGPGTRLTVT.

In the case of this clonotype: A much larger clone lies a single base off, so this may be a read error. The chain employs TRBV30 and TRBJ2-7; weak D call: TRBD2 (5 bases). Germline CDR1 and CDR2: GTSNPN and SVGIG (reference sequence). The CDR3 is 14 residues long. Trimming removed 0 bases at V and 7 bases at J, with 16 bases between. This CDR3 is CAWSVAVSLGEQYF. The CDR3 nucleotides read TGTGCCTGGAGTGTAGCGGTCTCCCTTGGGGAGCAGTACTTC.

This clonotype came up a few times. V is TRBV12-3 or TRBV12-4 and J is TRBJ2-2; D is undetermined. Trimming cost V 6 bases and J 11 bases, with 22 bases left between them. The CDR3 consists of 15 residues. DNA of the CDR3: TGTGCCAGCAGCTCCAGGTTCTATACTGAGGTAGAGCTGTTTTTT. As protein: CASSSRFYTEVELFF.

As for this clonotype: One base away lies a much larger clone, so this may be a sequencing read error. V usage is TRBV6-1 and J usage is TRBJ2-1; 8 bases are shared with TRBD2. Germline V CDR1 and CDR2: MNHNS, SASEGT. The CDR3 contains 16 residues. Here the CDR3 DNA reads TGTGCCAGCAGTGAAGGGGGGACTAGAGGATACAATGAGCAGCTCTTC. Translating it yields CASSEGGTRGYNEQLF.